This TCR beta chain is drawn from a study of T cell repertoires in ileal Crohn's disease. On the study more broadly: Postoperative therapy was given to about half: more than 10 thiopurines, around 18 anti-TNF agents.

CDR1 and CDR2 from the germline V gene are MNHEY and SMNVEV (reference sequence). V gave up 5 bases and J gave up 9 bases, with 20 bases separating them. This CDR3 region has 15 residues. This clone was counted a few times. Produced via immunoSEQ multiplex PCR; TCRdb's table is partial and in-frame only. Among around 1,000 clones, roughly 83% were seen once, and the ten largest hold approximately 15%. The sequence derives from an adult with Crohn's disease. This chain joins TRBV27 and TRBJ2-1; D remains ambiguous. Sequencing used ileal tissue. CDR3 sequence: CASSLGLRSHAEQFF. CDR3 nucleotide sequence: TGTGCCAGCAGTCTCGGTTTGAGGAGTCATGCTGAGCAGTTCTTC.